One sample yielded the 3 T cell receptor beta chains listed below, sequenced in a study of cytomegalovirus exposure and HLA in healthy donors. The PCR was carried out with 60 Vbeta primers and 13 Jbeta primers. Only in-frame clones appear in the TCRdb table, and some are missing; sequencing was by immunoSEQ multiplex PCR. The sample holds about 130,000 clones, 70% to 80% seen once. Sequenced material: PBMCs. The receptor source for this set is a man in his forties in good health and CMV-seropositive.

With regard to this clone: A junction boundary mismatches the germline segment, possibly from a read error. The chain has TRBV11-2 and TRBJ1-6, with D possibly being TRBD1 (5 bases). Germline values: CDR1 SGHAT, CDR2 FQNNGV. The length of the CDR3 is 16 residues. The chain's CDR3 is CASSLEGRAKNSPLHF. DNA for the CDR3: TGTGCCAGCAGCCTAGAGGGCAGGGCGAAGAATTCACCCCTCCACTTT.

V usage is TRBV27 and J usage is TRBJ2-2; 8 nucleotides match TRBD2. The V gene end was trimmed by 6 bases and the J gene end by 6 bases; junction bases not matched to a gene: 6. The CDR3 has 14 residues. Germline V CDR1 and CDR2: MNHEY, SMNVEV (reference sequence). The CDR3, as DNA: TGTGCCAGCAGAGGGGGACTAGGGGCCGGGGAGCTGTTTTTT. It codes for CASRGGLGAGELFF.

V usage is TRBV5-1 and J usage is TRBJ2-3; 7 bases are a match to TRBD2. CDR3 length equals 17 residues. V was clipped by 7 bases and J by 4 bases; unmatched bases: 18. Germline CDR1 and CDR2: SGHRS and YFSETQ. CDR3 in DNA: TGCGCCAGCTCATTTGGCCTCGGGGGAGGGCCGTCAGATACGCAGTATTTT. It yields the protein CASSFGLGGGPSDTQYF.